Listed below are T cell receptor beta chains from one sample, sequenced in a study of human T cells and chemical hapten exposure. TCRdb reanalysed the RACE reads using MiXCR and keeps one entry per CDR3 protein. The data hold about 40,000 distinct CDR3 sequences, with less than 3.5% observed a single time. Sequenced material: whole blood, taken in connection with sensitization to the hapten diphenylcyclopropenone (DPC). These receptor sequences come from a man between 40 and 49 years old with alopecia areata. Some clones in this sample may be carry-over from other donors' samples. The CDR3 runs from the conserved cysteine through the conserved F or W. A D gene is named only where the DNA matches it firmly. The size field reads how often the clone was seen (once, few, many) or a class if it is expanded.

V: TRBV3-1; size: many; J: TRBJ2-3; D: TRBD2; CDR3: CASSQNIAGAGTDTQYF; DNA: TGTGCCAGCAGCCAGAACATAGCGGGAGCGGGCACAGATACGCAGTATTTT
V: TRBV10-3; size: many; J: TRBJ1-4; D: -; CDR3: CAISEDTAGKKLFF; DNA: TGTGCCATCAGTGAAGACACGGCGGGGAAAAAACTGTTTTTT
V: TRBV4-2; size: many; J: TRBJ1-5; D: -; CDR3: CASSQDRAQPQHF; DNA: TGTGCCAGCAGCCAAGACAGGGCCCAGCCCCAGCATTTT
V: TRBV12-3/TRBV12-4; size: many; J: TRBJ2-2; D: TRBD2; CDR3: CASSFAGLASGTGELFF; DNA: TGTGCCAGCAGTTTCGCCGGACTAGCTAGTGGAACCGGGGAGCTGTTTTTT
V: TRBV12-3/TRBV12-4; size: many; J: TRBJ2-4; D: TRBD1; CDR3: CASSKGGLAKNIQYF; DNA: TGTGCCAGCAGCAAAGGGGGCTTGGCCAAAAACATTCAGTACTTC
V: TRBV2; size: many; J: TRBJ2-3; D: -; CDR3: CATTGVGRTDTQYF; DNA: TGTGCCACCACAGGGGTCGGGAGGACAGATACGCAGTATTTT
V: TRBV3-1; size: many; J: TRBJ2-7; D: -; CDR3: CASSQNAGGQGYEQYF; DNA: TGTGCCAGCAGCCAGAATGCCGGGGGGCAGGGCTACGAGCAGTACTTC
V: TRBV3-1; size: many; J: TRBJ2-7; D: -; CDR3: CASSQLASSHEQYF; DNA: TGTGCCAGCAGCCAATTGGCTAGCAGCCACGAGCAGTACTTC
V: TRBV25-1; size: many; J: TRBJ1-1; D: -; CDR3: CASAAAGANTEAFF; DNA: TGTGCCAGCGCCGCGGCAGGGGCGAACACTGAAGCTTTCTTT
V: TRBV11-2; size: few; J: TRBJ2-1; D: -; CDR3: CASSLTWGEPFF; DNA: TGTGCCAGCAGCTTGACCTGGGGGGAACCGTTCTTC
V: TRBV27; size: many; J: TRBJ1-1; D: -; CDR3: CASSLVVGTEAFF; DNA: TGTGCCAGCAGTTTAGTCGTTGGGACTGAAGCTTTCTTT
V: TRBV30; size: many; J: TRBJ1-6; D: -; CDR3: CAWSVRTPSPLHF; DNA: TGTGCCTGGAGTGTACGGACCCCCTCACCCCTCCACTTT
V: TRBV28; size: many; J: TRBJ1-2; D: TRBD1; CDR3: CAIRQGGLYGYTF; DNA: TGTGCCATCAGACAGGGGGGCCTCTATGGCTACACCTTC
V: TRBV4-3; size: many; J: TRBJ2-5; D: -; CDR3: CASSQDFGGETQYF; DNA: TGCGCCAGCAGCCAAGATTTCGGGGGAGAGACCCAGTACTTC
V: TRBV7-9; size: many; J: TRBJ2-2; D: TRBD2; CDR3: CASSFPLAGDTGELFF; DNA: TGTGCCAGCAGCTTTCCCCTAGCGGGAGACACCGGGGAGCTGTTTTTT
V: TRBV19; size: few; J: TRBJ2-2; D: TRBD1; CDR3: CASSWTGGNTGELFF; DNA: TGTGCCAGTAGCTGGACAGGGGGAAACACCGGGGAGCTGTTTTTT
V: TRBV10-3; size: many; J: TRBJ2-7; D: -; CDR3: CAIIDRFSAYEQYF; DNA: TGTGCCATCATCGACAGATTCTCAGCCTACGAGCAGTACTTC
V: TRBV4-2; size: many; J: TRBJ2-7; D: TRBD2; CDR3: CASSHGLAVIYEQYF; DNA: TGTGCCAGCAGCCACGGACTAGCGGTAATCTACGAGCAGTACTTC
V: TRBV5-4; size: many; J: TRBJ2-4; D: -; CDR3: CASSLGVAKNIQYF; DNA: TGTGCCAGCAGCTTAGGTGTAGCCAAAAACATTCAGTACTTC
V: TRBV6-2/TRBV6-3; size: many; J: TRBJ1-5; D: -; CDR3: CASSYSLDSYSNQPQHF; DNA: TGTGCCAGCAGTTACTCCCTTGACAGCTATAGCAATCAGCCCCAGCATTTT
V: TRBV20-1; size: many; J: TRBJ2-7; D: -; CDR3: CSAKTHRGEQYF; DNA: TGCAGTGCTAAGACTCACCGCGGCGAGCAGTACTTC
V: TRBV27; size: many; J: TRBJ1-1; D: -; CDR3: CASSSWRGVSTEAFF; DNA: TGTGCCAGCAGTTCGTGGCGAGGGGTATCCACTGAAGCTTTCTTT
V: TRBV7-9; size: many; J: TRBJ2-1; D: -; CDR3: CALSGPSNEQFF; DNA: TGTGCCCTTAGTGGCCCGTCTAATGAGCAGTTCTTC
V: TRBV10-2; size: many; J: TRBJ1-1; D: -; CDR3: CASSESPQEMNTEAFF; DNA: TGCGCCAGCAGTGAGTCCCCCCAGGAGATGAACACTGAAGCTTTCTTT
V: TRBV7-9; size: many; J: TRBJ2-7; D: TRBD1; CDR3: CASSSGDRVYEQYF; DNA: TGTGCCAGCAGCTCCGGGGACAGGGTGTACGAGCAGTACTTC
V: TRBV4-3; size: many; J: TRBJ1-3; D: -; CDR3: CASSQLLGNTIYF; DNA: TGCGCCAGCAGCCAACTCCTGGGAAACACCATATATTTT
V: TRBV6-5; size: many; J: TRBJ2-1; D: TRBD2; CDR3: CATAAGLAGGGGYNEQFF; DNA: TGTGCCACCGCAGCGGGACTAGCGGGGGGGGGAGGCTACAATGAGCAGTTCTTC
V: TRBV6-2/TRBV6-3; size: many; J: TRBJ2-1; D: -; CDR3: CASSYSGGHFSYNEQFF; DNA: TGTGCCAGCAGTTACTCGGGGGGACACTTCTCCTACAATGAGCAGTTCTTC
V: TRBV28; size: many; J: TRBJ1-1; D: -; CDR3: CASSPPTRLVEAFF; DNA: TGTGCCAGCAGTCCTCCGACCCGGCTTGTTGAAGCTTTCTTT
V: TRBV20-1; size: many; J: TRBJ2-3; D: -; CDR3: CSARDPGDTQYF; DNA: TGCAGTGCTAGGGACCCGGGGGATACGCAGTATTTT
V: TRBV5-6; size: many; J: TRBJ1-6; D: TRBD1; CDR3: CASSSSTGNSPLHF; DNA: TGTGCCAGCAGCTCATCGACAGGGAATTCACCCCTCCACTTT
V: TRBV6-2/TRBV6-3; size: many; J: TRBJ2-6; D: -; CDR3: CASSTIPMSSGANVLTF; DNA: TGTGCCAGCAGTACCATACCGATGTCCTCTGGGGCCAACGTCCTGACTTTC